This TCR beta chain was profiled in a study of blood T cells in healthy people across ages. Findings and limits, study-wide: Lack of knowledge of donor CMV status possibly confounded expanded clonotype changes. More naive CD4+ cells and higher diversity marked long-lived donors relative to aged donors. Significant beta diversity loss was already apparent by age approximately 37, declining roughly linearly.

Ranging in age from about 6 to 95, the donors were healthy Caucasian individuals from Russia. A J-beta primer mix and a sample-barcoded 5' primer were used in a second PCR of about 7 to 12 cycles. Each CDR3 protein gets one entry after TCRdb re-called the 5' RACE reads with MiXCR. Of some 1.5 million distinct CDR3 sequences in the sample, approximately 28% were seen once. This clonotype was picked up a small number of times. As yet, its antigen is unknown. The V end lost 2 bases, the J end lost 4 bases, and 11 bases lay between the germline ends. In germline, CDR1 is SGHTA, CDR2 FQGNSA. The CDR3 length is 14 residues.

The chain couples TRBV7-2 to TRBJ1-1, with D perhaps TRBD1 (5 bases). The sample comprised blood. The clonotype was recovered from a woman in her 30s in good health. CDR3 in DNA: TGTGCCAGCAGCTTATATTCGGGGGGCACTGAAGCTTTCTTT. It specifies CASSLYSGGTEAFF.